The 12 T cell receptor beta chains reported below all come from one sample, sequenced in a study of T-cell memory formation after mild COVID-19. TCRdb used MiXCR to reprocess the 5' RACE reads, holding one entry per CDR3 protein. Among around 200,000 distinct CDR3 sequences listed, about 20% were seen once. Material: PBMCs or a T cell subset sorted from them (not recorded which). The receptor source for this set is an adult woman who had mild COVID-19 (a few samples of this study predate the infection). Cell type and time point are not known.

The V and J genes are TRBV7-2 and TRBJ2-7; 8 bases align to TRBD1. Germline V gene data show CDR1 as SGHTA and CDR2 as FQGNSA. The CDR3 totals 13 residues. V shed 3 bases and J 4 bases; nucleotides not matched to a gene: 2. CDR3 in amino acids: CASSLWTGYEQYF. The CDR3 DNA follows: TGTGCCAGCAGCTTGTGGACAGGGTACGAGCAGTACTTC.

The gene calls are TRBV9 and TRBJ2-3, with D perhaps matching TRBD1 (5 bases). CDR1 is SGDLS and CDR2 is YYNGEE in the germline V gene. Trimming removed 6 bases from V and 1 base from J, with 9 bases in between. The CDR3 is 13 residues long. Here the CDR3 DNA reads TGTGCCAGCATGGACACTCGCACAGATACGCAGTATTTT. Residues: CASMDTRTDTQYF.

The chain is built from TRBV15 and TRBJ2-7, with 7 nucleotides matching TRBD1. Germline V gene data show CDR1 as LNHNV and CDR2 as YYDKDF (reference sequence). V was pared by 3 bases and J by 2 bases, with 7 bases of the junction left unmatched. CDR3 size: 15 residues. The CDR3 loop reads CATSRGAGGPYEQYF. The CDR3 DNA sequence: TGTGCCACCAGCAGGGGGGCAGGGGGACCCTACGAGCAGTACTTC.

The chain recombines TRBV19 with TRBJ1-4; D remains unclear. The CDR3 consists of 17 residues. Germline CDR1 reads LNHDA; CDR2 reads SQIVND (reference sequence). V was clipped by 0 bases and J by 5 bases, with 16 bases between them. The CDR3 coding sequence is TGTGCCAGTAGTATAGACTTAGAAGGCAGACAAAATGAAAAACTGTTTTTT. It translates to CASSIDLEGRQNEKLFF.

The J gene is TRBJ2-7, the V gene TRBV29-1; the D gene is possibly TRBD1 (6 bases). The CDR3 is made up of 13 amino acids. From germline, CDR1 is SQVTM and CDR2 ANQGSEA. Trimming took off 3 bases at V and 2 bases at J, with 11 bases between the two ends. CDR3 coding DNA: TGCAGCGTTGAGACGGACAGAGCCTACGAGCAGTACTTC. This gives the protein CSVETDRAYEQYF.

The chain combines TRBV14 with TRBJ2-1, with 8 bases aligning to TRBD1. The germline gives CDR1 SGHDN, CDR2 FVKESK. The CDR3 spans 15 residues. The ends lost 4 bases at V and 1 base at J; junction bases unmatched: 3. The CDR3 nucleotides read TGTGCCAGCAGCCTGGGACAGGTATCCTACAATGAGCAGTTCTTC. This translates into CASSLGQVSYNEQFF.

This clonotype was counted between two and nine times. The CDR3, as DNA: TGTGCCAGCAGTATAACAGCCGGATCCTACGAGCAGTACTTC. Translating gives CASSITAGSYEQYF. V usage is TRBV28 and J usage is TRBJ2-7; D call uncertain. The V gene's germline CDR1 is MDHEN and CDR2 SYDVKM. V was pared by 5 bases and J by 1 base, with 12 bases between. This CDR3 has 14 residues.

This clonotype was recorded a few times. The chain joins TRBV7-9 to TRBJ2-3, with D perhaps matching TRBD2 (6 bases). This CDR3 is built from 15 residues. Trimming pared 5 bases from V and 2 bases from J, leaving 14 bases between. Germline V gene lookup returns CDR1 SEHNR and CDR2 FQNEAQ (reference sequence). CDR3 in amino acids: CASSLRSGYTDTQYF. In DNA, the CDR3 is TGTGCCAGCAGCCTCAGGAGCGGGTACACAGATACGCAGTATTTT. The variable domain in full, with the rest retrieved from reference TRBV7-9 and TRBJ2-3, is DTGVSQNPRHKITKRGQNVTFRCDPISEHNRLYWYRQTLGQGPEFLTYFQNEAQLEKSRLLSDRFSAERPKGSFSTLEIQRTEQGDSAMYLCASSLRSGYTDTQYFGPGTRLTVL.

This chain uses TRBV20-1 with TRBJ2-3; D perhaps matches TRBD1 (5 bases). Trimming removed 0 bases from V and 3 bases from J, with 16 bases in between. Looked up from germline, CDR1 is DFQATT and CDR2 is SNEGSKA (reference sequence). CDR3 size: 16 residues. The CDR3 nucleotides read TGCAGTGCTAGAGATCAGGGTGGGCTACGGACAGATACGCAGTATTTT. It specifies CSARDQGGLRTDTQYF.

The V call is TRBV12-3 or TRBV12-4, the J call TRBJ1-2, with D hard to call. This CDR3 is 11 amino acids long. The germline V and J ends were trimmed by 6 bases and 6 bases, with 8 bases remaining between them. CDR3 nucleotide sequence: TGTGCCAGCAGGTCTGTAGATGGCTACACCTTC. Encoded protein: CASRSVDGYTF.

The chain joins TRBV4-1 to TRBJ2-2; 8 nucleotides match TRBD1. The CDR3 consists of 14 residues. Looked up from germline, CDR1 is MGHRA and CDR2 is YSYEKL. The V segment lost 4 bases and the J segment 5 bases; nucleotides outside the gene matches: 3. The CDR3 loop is CASSLTGVTGELFF. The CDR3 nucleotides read TGCGCCAGCAGCCTGACAGGGGTAACCGGGGAGCTGTTTTTT.

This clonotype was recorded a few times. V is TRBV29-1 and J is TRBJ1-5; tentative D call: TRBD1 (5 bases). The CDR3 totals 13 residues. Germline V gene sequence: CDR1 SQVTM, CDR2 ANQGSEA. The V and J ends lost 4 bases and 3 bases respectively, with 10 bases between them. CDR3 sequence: CSVASGYNQPQHF. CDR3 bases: TGCAGCGTTGCCTCAGGGTACAATCAGCCCCAGCATTTT.